What follows are 29 T cell receptor beta chains derived from one specimen sequenced in a study of blood T cell repertoires in COVID-19 (dated by TCRdb to the early 2020s). The method was the immunoSEQ multiplex PCR assay. TCRdb holds this immuneACCESS table with in-frame rearrangements only. Some clones are missing; in checked studies, unresolved V genes explain under half, and the rest has no known cause. This sample is represented by 200,000 to 250,000 clones; around 85% of them were singletons. The ten largest clones take up 3.5% to 4% of the sample. The sample was PBMCs or T cells enriched from blood (not recorded which). These receptors were obtained from a woman aged 40 to 49 with acute COVID-19.

The chain joins TRBV5-4 to TRBJ2-6, with 8 bases fitting TRBD2. The CDR3 runs to 19 residues. Germline V gene data show CDR1 as SGHNT and CDR2 as YYREEE (reference sequence). V lost 0 bases, J lost 0 bases, and 8 bases stayed unmatched. DNA for the CDR3: TGTGCCAGCAGCTTGGCTGGAGCGGGAGAATACTCTGGGGCCAACGTCCTGACTTTC. Its protein product is CASSLAGAGEYSGANVLTF.

J is TRBJ2-4 and V is TRBV19, with TRBD2 matching 7 bases. Per germline, CDR1 LNHDA and CDR2 SQIVND (reference sequence). V shed 3 bases and J 7 bases; nucleotides not matched to a gene: 6. This CDR3 region has 14 residues. The CDR3 DNA reads as TGTGCCAGTAGTATTGGGGGGGAAGGGAACATTCAGTACTTC. This translates into CASSIGGEGNIQYF. The full variable domain, rest sourced from reference TRBV19 and TRBJ2-4, is DGGITQSPKYLFRKEGQNVTLSCEQNLNHDAMYWYRQDPGQGLRLIYYSQIVNDFQKGDIAEGYSVSREKKESFPLTVTSAQKNPTAFYLCASSIGGEGNIQYFGAGTRLSVL.

This chain joins TRBV10-3 and TRBJ2-2; D not certain. Deletions cut 7 bases from V and 6 bases from J, with 12 bases between. From germline, CDR1 is ENHRY and CDR2 SYGVKD. The CDR3 totals 13 residues. The CDR3 DNA reads TGTGCCATCATGGCCAGTGCCCCCGGGGAGCTGTTTTTT. Translation gives CAIMASAPGELFF.

The chain couples TRBV28 to TRBJ2-3; 12 bases match TRBD2. CDR1 MDHEN and CDR2 SYDVKM come from the germline V gene. With 5 bases clipped from V and 6 bases from J, the junction kept 6 bases outside the gene matches. CDR3 length equals 15 residues. DNA for the CDR3: TGTGCCAGCAGTCCTAGACTAGCGGGAGAGGATACGCAGTATTTT. Its translation: CASSPRLAGEDTQYF.

The chain is built from TRBV11-3 and TRBJ2-7; 7 positions match TRBD2. CDR1 and CDR2 (germline): SGHNT, YENEEA. The CDR3 sequence is 17 residues long. After removal of 1 base from V and 1 base from J, the junction contained 10 bases not matched to a gene. For the CDR3, the DNA is TGTGCCAGCAGCTTAGGAGGCTCGGGACTACGATCCTACGAGCAGTACTTC. Its translation is CASSLGGSGLRSYEQYF.

V gene TRBV28 combines with J gene TRBJ2-1, with 7 bases lining up with TRBD2. The CDR3 is made up of 16 amino acids. With 6 bases clipped from V and 4 bases from J, the junction kept 12 bases outside the gene matches. The germline V gene encodes CDR1 MDHEN and CDR2 SYDVKM. The CDR3 DNA follows: TGTGCCAGCAGCTCCGACCTCCGGGGGGTGTACAATGAGCAGTTCTTC. It is translated as CASSSDLRGVYNEQFF.

The rearrangement uses TRBV7-2 and TRBJ2-7; 14 bases agree with TRBD2. The germline gives CDR1 SGHTA, CDR2 FQGNSA. V was clipped by 5 bases and J by 8 bases; unmatched bases: 11. The CDR3 loop spans 16 amino acids. The CDR3 spells CASSPQLTSGRAKQYF. CDR3 DNA: TGTGCCAGCAGCCCCCAATTGACTAGCGGGAGGGCCAAGCAGTACTTC.

The chain has TRBV11-2 and TRBJ2-1, with TRBD2 identical over 13 bases. The CDR3 has 17 amino acids. V shed 4 bases, J shed 4 bases, and the junction held 7 bases outside the gene matches. The germline V gene encodes CDR1 SGHAT and CDR2 FQNNGV. The CDR3 reads CASSSLRTSGSYNEQFF. The CDR3 region has the DNA TGTGCCAGCAGCTCACTACGGACTAGCGGGAGTTACAATGAGCAGTTCTTC.

V and J are TRBV30 and TRBJ1-1, with D unresolved. Germline CDR1 and CDR2: GTSNPN and SVGIG (reference sequence). The CDR3 sequence is 11 residues long. Trimming removed 2 bases from V and 7 bases from J, with 8 bases in between. The CDR3 DNA reads as TGTGCCTGGAGTACCCGGAGTGAAGCTTTCTTT. This encodes CAWSTRSEAFF.

This clone has a single count. This chain uses TRBV5-1 with TRBJ1-1; D uncertain. CDR1 is SGHRS, CDR2 YFSETQ, per germline. Trimming cost V 6 bases and J 0 bases, with 12 bases left between them. The CDR3 is 14 residues long. Here the CDR3 DNA reads TGCGCCAGCAACTCCGGGGAGCTGAACACTGAAGCTTTCTTT. Translated: CASNSGELNTEAFF.

The chain carries TRBV6-6 and TRBJ2-7, with D tentatively TRBD1 (6 bases). V dropped 5 bases and J dropped 0 bases, with 14 bases sitting between them. Per germline, CDR1 MNHNY and CDR2 SVGAGI (reference sequence). This CDR3 contains 15 residues. The CDR3 coding sequence is TGTGCCAGCAGTCCACTGACAGGTGGCTCCTACGAGCAGTACTTC. Translated, it gives CASSPLTGGSYEQYF.

V gene TRBV28 combines with J gene TRBJ1-2, with no clear D. V lost 5 bases to trimming and J lost 8 bases, with 18 bases between them. The CDR3 totals 14 residues. Germline assignment: CDR1 MDHEN and CDR2 SYDVKM. The CDR3 reads CASSASHSGGGYTF. Written as DNA, the CDR3 is TGTGCCAGCAGTGCCTCCCACAGTGGAGGGGGCTACACCTTC.

The gene calls are TRBV5-6 and TRBJ2-3, with 8 bases lining up with TRBD2. Germline trimming cut 2 bases from V and 5 bases from J; bases unmatched to any gene: 4. The CDR3 runs 14 residues. The germline V gene encodes CDR1 SGHDT and CDR2 YYEEEE. This chain's CDR3 is CASSLAGEVDTQYF. CDR3 sequence (DNA): TGTGCCAGCAGCTTAGCGGGAGAGGTAGATACGCAGTATTTT.

The rearrangement uses TRBV5-4 and TRBJ2-1; 12 positions match TRBD2. There are 17 residues in the CDR3. Germline lookup yields CDR1 SGHNT and CDR2 YYREEE (reference sequence). V shed 1 base and J 4 bases; nucleotides not matched to a gene: 6. Here the CDR3 DNA reads TGTGCCAGCAGCTTGCTTGCCGGGACTAGCGGGTACAATGAGCAGTTCTTC. As protein: CASSLLAGTSGYNEQFF.

V usage is TRBV5-8 and J usage is TRBJ2-7, with D unresolved. The CDR3 covers 13 residues. Trimming stripped 5 bases from V and 0 bases from J, with 9 bases between. From germline, CDR1 is SGHTS and CDR2 YDEGEE. CDR3 nucleotides: TGTGCCAGCAGAATCAGAGGCTCCTACGAGCAGTACTTC. It yields the protein CASRIRGSYEQYF.

The chain joins TRBV7-9 to TRBJ1-2; possible D gene TRBD1, 6 bases. Looked up from germline, CDR1 is SEHNR and CDR2 is FQNEAQ (reference sequence). The CDR3 is made up of 16 amino acids. With 2 bases removed from V and 2 bases from J, the gap between germline ends came to 15 bases. DNA for the CDR3: TGTGCCAGCAGCTTAATGAGCCCGCAGGGGAACTATGGCTACACCTTC. Protein: CASSLMSPQGNYGYTF.

This clone was detected once. The genes are TRBV4-2 and TRBJ2-3, with a possible D match to TRBD2 (6 bases). Germline V lookup: CDR1 LGHNA, CDR2 YNFKEQ. The CDR3 runs 16 residues. The germline V and J ends were trimmed by 2 bases and 2 bases, with 14 bases remaining between them. CDR3 coding DNA: TGTGCCAGCAGCCAAAGCCCCCCGGGAGCCACAGATACGCAGTATTTT. This translates into CASSQSPPGATDTQYF.

This clone was seen once. J is TRBJ1-3 and V is TRBV2; unclear D gene. V lost 8 bases and J 7 bases, leaving 24 bases between the germline ends. CDR1 is SNHLY and CDR2 is FYNNEI in the germline V gene. CDR3 length equals 16 residues. The CDR3 DNA is TGTGCCAGCCGGTCGCGGTTCTTAGCGGATGGGAACACCATATATTTT. It is translated as CASRSRFLADGNTIYF.

The CDR3 nucleotides are TGTGCCAGCTTGAGGACAGGGGACCCGGGGGGCAATCAGCCCCAGCATTTT. As protein: CASLRTGDPGGNQPQHF. This rearrangement joins TRBV21-1 to TRBJ1-5; the D call of TRBD1 is as the table states it, not checked on the DNA. TRBV21-1 is annotated as a pseudogene. The CDR3 loop spans 17 amino acids.

This clone was seen once. V usage is TRBV28 and J usage is TRBJ2-1; 10 bases map to TRBD1. This CDR3 spans 18 amino acids. V was clipped by 4 bases and J by 0 bases; unmatched bases: 9. CDR1 MDHEN and CDR2 SYDVKM come from the germline V gene. The CDR3 region has the DNA TGTGCCAGCAGTTCCCCAGGGACAGGGGCCCACTCCTACAATGAGCAGTTCTTC. It specifies CASSSPGTGAHSYNEQFF.

The J gene is TRBJ2-7, the V gene TRBV27, with 7 bases matching TRBD1. Germline lookup yields CDR1 MNHEY and CDR2 SMNVEV (reference sequence). The ends lost 1 base at V and 5 bases at J; junction bases unmatched: 8. The CDR3 has 15 residues. CDR3 region: CASSLYVTGPHEQYF. The DNA for the CDR3 is TGTGCCAGCAGTTTATACGTGACAGGGCCCCACGAGCAGTACTTC.

V gene TRBV9 combines with J gene TRBJ2-5, with 11 bases fitting TRBD2. This CDR3 spans 15 amino acids. The junction had 5 bases not matched to a gene; V was cut back by 3 bases and J by 4 bases. Germline values: CDR1 SGDLS, CDR2 YYNGEE. The CDR3 protein is CASSDLAGGRETQYF. DNA of the CDR3: TGTGCCAGCAGCGACCTAGCGGGAGGTAGAGAGACCCAGTACTTC.

The chain is built from TRBV7-2 and TRBJ1-1; D is possibly TRBD1 (5 bases). Trimming took off 1 base at V and 10 bases at J, with 16 bases between the two ends. This CDR3 is 14 amino acids long. Germline CDR1 reads SGHTA; CDR2 reads FQGNSA. The CDR3 nucleotides read TGTGCCAGCAGCTTAGGATTGGGGGGGACGGGAGCTTTCTTT. Protein product: CASSLGLGGTGAFF.

The rearrangement links TRBV28 to TRBJ1-1, with a possible D match to TRBD1 (5 bases). Germline V gene sequence: CDR1 MDHEN, CDR2 SYDVKM. V lost 2 bases and J 11 bases, leaving 18 bases between the germline ends. The CDR3 consists of 14 residues. CDR3 DNA sequence: TGTGCCAGCAGTTTAGACAGAATCCTGAGGAGCGCTTTCTTT. Translated, it gives CASSLDRILRSAFF. The full variable domain, with the rest looked up from reference TRBV28 and TRBJ1-1, is DVKVTQSSRYLVKRTGEKVFLECVQDMDHENMFWYRQDPGLGLRLIYFSYDVKMKEKGDIPEGYSVSREKKERFSLILESASTNQTSMYLCASSLDRILRSAFFGQGTRLTVV.

This clone was seen once. The chain couples TRBV24-1 to TRBJ2-3; a possible D gene is TRBD2 (5 bases). The germline CDR1 and CDR2 sequences are KGHDR and SFDVKD. The CDR3 runs 15 residues. V shed 4 bases and J shed 2 bases, with 12 bases lying between them. CDR3 nucleotides: TGTGCCACCAGTGACTCCGGACTTAACACAGATACGCAGTATTTT. Translated, it gives CATSDSGLNTDTQYF.

The chain employs TRBV3-1 (or the pseudogene TRBV3-2) and TRBJ1-2, with 7 nucleotides matching TRBD1. Germline CDR1 and CDR2: LGHDT and YNNKEL (reference sequence). The J segment lost 4 bases and the V segment lost 4 bases, leaving 3 bases of the junction unmatched. This CDR3 region has 13 residues. The CDR3 loop is CASSRDRVYGYTF. Written as DNA, the CDR3 is TGTGCCAGCAGCCGAGACAGGGTCTATGGCTACACCTTC.

This clone was counted a single time. The V and J genes are TRBV18 and TRBJ2-7; 8 nucleotides align to TRBD1. V lost 4 bases to trimming and J lost 5 bases; unmatched junction nucleotides: 10. The CDR3 consists of 15 residues. Per germline, CDR1 KGHSH and CDR2 LQKENI. This CDR3 is CASSRGQGSTDEQYF. In DNA, the CDR3 is TGTGCCAGCTCACGCGGACAGGGTTCAACGGACGAGCAGTACTTC. Full variable domain (remainder filled in from reference TRBV18 and TRBJ2-7): NAGVMQNPRHLVRRRGQEARLRCSPMKGHSHVYWYRQLPEEGLKFMVYLQKENIIDESGMPKERFSAEFPKEGPSILRIQQVVRGDSAAYFCASSRGQGSTDEQYFGPGTRLTVT.

The chain carries TRBV29-1 and TRBJ1-6; TRBD1 matches at 7 bases. Trimming took 6 bases from V and 3 from J; bases not matched to a gene: 2. Germline values: CDR1 SQVTM, CDR2 ANQGSEA. This CDR3 contains 13 residues. The CDR3 is CSVRQGYNSPLHF. CDR3 DNA sequence: TGCAGCGTACGACAGGGCTATAATTCACCCCTCCACTTT.

V usage is TRBV4-3 and J usage is TRBJ2-7; D uncertain. CDR1 is LGHNA and CDR2 is YSLEER in the germline V gene. With 1 base removed from V and 6 bases from J, the gap between germline ends came to 19 bases. The CDR3 is made up of 16 amino acids. The CDR3 sequence: CASSQVGSGFSSEQYF. The CDR3 DNA follows: TGCGCCAGCAGCCAAGTCGGATCCGGGTTCTCATCCGAGCAGTACTTC.